Listed here are 4 T cell receptor beta chains from one sample, sequenced in a study of blood T cell repertoires in COVID-19. Produced via immunoSEQ multiplex PCR; TCRdb's table is partial and in-frame only. The profile shows around 260,000 clones, roughly 80% of them singletons. Sequenced input: PBMCs or T cells enriched from blood (not recorded which). The receptor set was obtained from a man aged 30 to 39 with acute COVID-19.

The chain has TRBV12-3 or TRBV12-4 and TRBJ1-2, with D unclear. This CDR3 region has 12 residues. V was pared by 6 bases and J by 8 bases, with 13 bases between. The CDR3 protein is CASSYHALGYTF. CDR3 sequence (DNA): TGTGCCAGCAGCTACCATGCCCTGGGCTACACCTTC.

In DNA form, the CDR3 reads TGTGCCAGCAGCCTCCCCAAGGGGTGGGCTTTCTTT. As protein: CASSLPKGWAFF. The V call is TRBV12-3 or TRBV12-4, the J call TRBJ1-1, with D possibly being TRBD1 (5 bases). V was shortened by 6 bases and J by 11 bases, with 16 bases between the two germline ends. The CDR3 runs 12 residues.

V gene TRBV29-1 combines with J gene TRBJ1-3; D is uncertain. Germline values: CDR1 SQVTM, CDR2 ANQGSEA. Deletions cut 7 bases from V and 8 bases from J, with 9 bases between. CDR3 length: 10 residues. The CDR3 loop is CSALFDTIYF. For the CDR3, the DNA is TGCAGCGCGCTCTTCGACACCATATATTTT.

CDR3 sequence: CASSPGNSGNTIYF. The DNA of the CDR3 is TGTGCCAGCAGTCCAGGGAACTCTGGAAACACCATATATTTT. V usage is TRBV2 and J usage is TRBJ1-3; D might be TRBD1 (5 bases). The V and J ends lost 5 bases and 0 bases respectively, with 8 bases between them. Germline CDR1 and CDR2: SNHLY and FYNNEI. The CDR3 sequence is 14 residues long.